The clone carrying this T cell receptor (beta chain) was observed a few times. The data originate from a study of OX40 agonist ivuxolimab in advanced cancers. About the research overall: The study gave patients intravenous ivuxolimab at 0.01 to 10 mg/kg every 2 weeks.

Per germline, CDR1 SGHDN and CDR2 FVKESK. V was clipped by 0 bases and J by 3 bases; unmatched bases: 8. The CDR3 covers 17 residues. Here immunoSEQ multiplex PCR was the method, and the copy in TCRdb shows in-frame clones only, minus some. The sample includes over 45,000 clones, approximately 86% seen only once; the top ten take 0.85% to 1%. The TCR originated in an adult with an advanced solid tumor such as melanoma, head and neck, liver or kidney cancer. The rearrangement uses TRBV14 and TRBJ2-3; TRBD2 aligns across 8 bases. The sequenced sample was CD4+ or CD8+ T cells sorted from blood, obtained in a trial of the OX40 agonist ivuxolimab. The chain's CDR3 is CASSQDRAGLGTDTQYF. The DNA of the CDR3 is TGTGCCAGCAGCCAAGATAGGGCGGGACTAGGAACAGATACGCAGTATTTT.